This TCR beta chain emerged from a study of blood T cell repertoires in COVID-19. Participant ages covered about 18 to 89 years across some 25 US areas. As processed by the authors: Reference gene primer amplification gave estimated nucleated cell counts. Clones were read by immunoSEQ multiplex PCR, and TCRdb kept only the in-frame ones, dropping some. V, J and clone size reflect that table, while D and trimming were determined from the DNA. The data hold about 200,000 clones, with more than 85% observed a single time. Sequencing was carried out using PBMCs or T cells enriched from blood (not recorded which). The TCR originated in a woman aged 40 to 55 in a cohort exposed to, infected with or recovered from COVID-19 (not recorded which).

CDR3: CASSAGQFSTDTQYF. The CDR3 region has the DNA TGTGCCAGCAGTGCGGGACAGTTTAGCACAGATACGCAGTATTTT. The chain recombines TRBV27 with TRBJ2-3, with D possibly matching TRBD1 (7 bases). The germline gives CDR1 MNHEY, CDR2 SMNVEV (reference sequence). This CDR3 has 15 amino acids. Trimming removed 5 bases from V and 0 bases from J, with 12 bases in between.